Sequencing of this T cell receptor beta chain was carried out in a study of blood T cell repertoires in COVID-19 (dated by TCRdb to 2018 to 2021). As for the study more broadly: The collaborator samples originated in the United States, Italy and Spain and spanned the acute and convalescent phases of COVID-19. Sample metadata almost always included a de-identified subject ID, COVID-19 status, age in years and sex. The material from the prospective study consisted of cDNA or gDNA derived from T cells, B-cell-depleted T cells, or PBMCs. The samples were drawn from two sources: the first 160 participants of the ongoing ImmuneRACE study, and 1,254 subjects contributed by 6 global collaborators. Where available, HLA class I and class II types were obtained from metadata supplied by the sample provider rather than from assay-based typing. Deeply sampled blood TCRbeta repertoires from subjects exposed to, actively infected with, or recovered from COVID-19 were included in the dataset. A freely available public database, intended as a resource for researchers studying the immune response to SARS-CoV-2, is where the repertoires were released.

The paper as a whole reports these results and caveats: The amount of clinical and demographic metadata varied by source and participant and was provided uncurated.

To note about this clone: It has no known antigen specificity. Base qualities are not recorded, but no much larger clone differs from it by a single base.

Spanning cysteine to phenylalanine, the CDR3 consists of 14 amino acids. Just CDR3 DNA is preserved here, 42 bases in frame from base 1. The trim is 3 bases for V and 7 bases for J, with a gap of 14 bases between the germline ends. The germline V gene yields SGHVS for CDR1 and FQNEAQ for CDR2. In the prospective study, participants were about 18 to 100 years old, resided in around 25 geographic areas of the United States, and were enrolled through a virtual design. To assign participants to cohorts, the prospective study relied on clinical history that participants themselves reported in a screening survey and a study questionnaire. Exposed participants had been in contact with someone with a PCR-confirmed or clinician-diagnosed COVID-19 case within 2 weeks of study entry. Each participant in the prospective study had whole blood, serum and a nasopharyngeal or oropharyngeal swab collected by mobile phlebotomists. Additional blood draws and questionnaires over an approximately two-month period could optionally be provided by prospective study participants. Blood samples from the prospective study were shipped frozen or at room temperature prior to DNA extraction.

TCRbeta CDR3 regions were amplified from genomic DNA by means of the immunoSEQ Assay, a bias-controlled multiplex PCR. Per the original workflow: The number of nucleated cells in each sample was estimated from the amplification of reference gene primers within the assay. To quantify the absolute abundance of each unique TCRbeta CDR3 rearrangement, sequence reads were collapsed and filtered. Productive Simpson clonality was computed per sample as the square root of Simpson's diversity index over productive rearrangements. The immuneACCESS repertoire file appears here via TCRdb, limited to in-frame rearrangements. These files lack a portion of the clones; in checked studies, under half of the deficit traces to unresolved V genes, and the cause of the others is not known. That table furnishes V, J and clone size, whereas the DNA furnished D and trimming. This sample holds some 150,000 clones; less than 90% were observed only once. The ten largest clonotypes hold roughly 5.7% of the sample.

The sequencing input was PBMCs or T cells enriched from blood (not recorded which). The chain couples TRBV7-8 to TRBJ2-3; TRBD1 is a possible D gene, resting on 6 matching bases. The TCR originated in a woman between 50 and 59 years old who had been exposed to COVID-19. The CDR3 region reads CASSFSGTPNTQYF. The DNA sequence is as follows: TGTGCCAGCAGCTTTAGTGGGACACCGAATACGCAGTATTTT.